The TCR beta chain described here comes from a study of T cell changes during pregnancy in multiple sclerosis. Trimming cost V 10 bases and J 0 bases; bases outside gene matches: 8. Germline V lookup: CDR1 MDHEN, CDR2 SYDVKM. The CDR3 runs 14 residues. This clone was seen only once. TCRdb's table, derived via immunoSEQ multiplex PCR, lists solely in-frame clones and lacks some. The sample holds roughly 100,000 clones, about 90% seen once. This sample comprised peripheral blood, obtained before pregnancy. The sequence was obtained from a female donor with multiple sclerosis, enrolled in a pregnancy study. This chain connects TRBV28 to TRBJ2-5; 7 bases fit TRBD1. CDR3 sequence reads: CAISGTAYQETQYF. CDR3 sequence (DNA): TGTGCCATTTCAGGGACAGCGTACCAAGAGACCCAGTACTTC. Variable domain in full (rest from reference TRBV28 and TRBJ2-5): DVKVTQSSRYLVKRTGEKVFLECVQDMDHENMFWYRQDPGLGLRLIYFSYDVKMKEKGDIPEGYSVSREKKERFSLILESASTNQTSMYLCAISGTAYQETQYFGPGTRLLVL.